The clone carrying this T cell receptor (beta chain) was recorded once. In germline, CDR1 is SEHNR, CDR2 FQNEAQ (reference sequence). The ends were cut back, 11 bases at V and 1 base at J, with 11 bases in the middle. This CDR3 has 13 amino acids. Original data processing: Reference gene primer amplification gave nucleated cell count estimates. The repertoire was sequenced with immunoSEQ multiplex PCR; TCRdb's copy has only in-frame clones and lacks some. V and J calls and clone size come straight from that table; D and trimming were deduced from the DNA. The sample lists 25,000 to 30,000 clones; roughly 89% were seen once. The entry originates in a study of blood T cell repertoires in COVID-19.

The chain links TRBV7-9 to TRBJ2-2; possible D gene TRBD1, 6 bases. Source material: peripheral blood. The TCR originated in a man between 65 and 85 years old with active COVID-19. The CDR3 here is CAGYRENTGELFF. Written as DNA, the CDR3 is TGTGCCGGTTACAGGGAGAACACCGGGGAGCTGTTTTTT.